This is a list of T cell receptor delta chains from one sample in a study of human gamma delta and Vdelta1 T cells. These receptors' antigens are unknown. TCRdb reanalyzed the PCR reads using CATT. The sample contains around 13,000 delta-chain clones, about half of which appear only once. The sample taken for sequencing was Vdelta1 gamma-delta T cells from blood grown in culture (DOT cells). These receptors all come from a human donor in good health. Each CDR3 is given with its conserved first and last residue. D genes are given only for firm matches. Where a row states a size, it is once, few, many or the class of an expanded clone; other rows omit it.

d_call,j_call,v_call,clone_size,cdr3_aa,cdr3_nt
TRDD3,TRDJ1,TRDV1,few,CALGNKHFLRGLGGSPYTDKLIF,TGTGCTCTTGGGAACAAGCACTTCCTCCGAGGACTGGGGGGCTCCCCCTACACCGATAAACTCATCTTT
TRDD3,TRDJ1,TRDV1,.,CALGEGYVLGEYTDKLIF,TGTGCTCTTGGGGAAGGTTATGTGTTGGGGGAATACACCGATAAACTCATCTTT
TRDD2,TRDJ1,TRDV1,.,CALGERAFLRGTGAGTDKLIF,TGTGCTCTTGGGGAACGCGCCTTCCTACGGGGTACTGGGGCGGGCACCGATAAACTCATCTTT
.,TRDJ1,TRDV1,few,CALGELEYSDTDKLIF,TGTGCTCTTGGGGAATTAGAATACTCCGACACCGATAAACTCATCTTT
TRDD3,TRDJ1,TRDV1,few,CALGELASQLGTYTDKLIF,TGTGCTCTTGGGGAACTGGCTTCGCAACTGGGGACTTACACCGATAAACTCATCTTT
.,TRDJ1,TRDV1,few,CALGEQHHTDKLIF,TGTGCTCTTGGGGAACAACACCACACCGATAAACTCATCTTT
TRDD3,TRDJ1,TRDV1,.,CALGESYAGGYPDKLIF,TGTGCTCTTGGGGAGTCCTACGCTGGGGGATACCCCGATAAACTCATCTTT
TRDD3,TRDJ1,TRDV1,.,CALGVGGRGINSGKLIF,TGTGCTCTTGGAGTTGGAGGCCGGGGGATAAACTCTGGTAAACTCATCTTT
TRDD3,TRDJ1,TRDV1,.,CALGEGSPRSLSRLGDVDKLIF,TGTGCTCTTGGGGAAGGATCCCCAAGGTCCCTTTCCAGACTGGGGGATGTCGATAAACTCATCTTT
.,TRDJ3,TRDV1,.,CALGELESVFPSSWDTRQMFF,TGTGCTCTTGGGGAACTAGAATCTGTTTTCCCCAGCTCCTGGGACACCCGACAGATGTTTTTC
TRDD3,TRDJ1,TRDV1,few,CALGKTLPGGGGYARYTDKLIF,TGTGCTCTTGGAAAGACTCTTCCCGGGGGTGGGGGATACGCCCGGTACACCGATAAACTCATCTTT
TRDD3,TRDJ1,TRDV1,.,CALGEPSFYWGSSYTDKLIF,TGTGCTCTTGGGGAACCTTCCTTCTACTGGGGGTCTTCCTACACCGATAAACTCATCTTT
TRDD3,TRDJ3,TRDV1,few,CALGELRLVPTLGGYARGWDTRQMFF,TGTGCTCTTGGGGAACTAAGGCTAGTCCCAACCCTCGGGGGATACGCGCGGGGCTGGGACACCCGACAGATGTTTTTC
TRDD3,TRDJ1,TRDV1,.,CALGTTNPTEFSTENLLGDTPLYTDKLIF,TGTGCTCTTGGGACCACAAACCCCACGGAGTTTTCGACCGAAAATTTACTGGGGGATACTCCCCTTTACACCGATAAACTCATCTTT
TRDD3,TRDJ1,TRDV1,.,CALEPHGRGYRWTDKLIF,TGTGCTCTTGAGCCCCACGGACGGGGATACCGTTGGACCGATAAACTCATCTTT
TRDD3,TRDJ1,TRDV1,.,CALGLMTTQPVLGSDKLIF,TGTGCTCTTGGCCTTATGACGACTCAACCCGTACTGGGGTCCGATAAACTCATCTTT